This passage covers 25 T cell receptor beta chains from one sample sequenced in a study of regulatory T cells in long-lasting Graves disease. Investigators prepared the TCR beta libraries by applying iRepertoire HTBI primers and Arm-PCR of CDR3 regions. A single record per CDR3 protein comes from TCRdb applying MiXCR to the multiplex PCR reads. The sample gives 350,000 to 500,000 distinct CDR3 sequences, about 17% of which show up once; about 23% is in the top ten. Time point noted: newly diagnosed GD, antithyroid drugs for less than 3 months. The TCR library used RNA extracted from PBMCs. The sample was also reused in another study, on T cells in Graves' hyperthyroidism and ophthalmopathy.

Source: peripheral blood mononuclear cells (PBMCs), taken at new diagnosis, from a patient treated with antithyroid drugs. Receptor source: a woman aged 18-29 years with Graves disease.

This clonotype was seen repeatedly, ten times or more. This chain connects TRBV28 to TRBJ2-7; the match to TRBD2 covers 7 bases. Looked up from germline, CDR1 is MDHEN and CDR2 is SYDVKM. Unmatched junction bases numbered 2, after V lost 1 base and J lost 2 bases. This CDR3 has 14 amino acids. The CDR3 region is CASSLSLAAYEQYF. CDR3 coding DNA: TGTGCCAGCAGTTTATCTCTAGCGGCCTACGAGCAGTACTTC.

Ten or more counts support this clonotype. V usage is TRBV20-1 and J usage is TRBJ2-1; the match to TRBD2 covers 7 bases. The V and J ends lost 2 bases and 5 bases, in that order; junction bases with no gene match: 12. The CDR3 has 16 amino acids. CDR1 and CDR2 (germline): DFQATT, SNEGSKA (reference sequence). The CDR3 nucleotides are TGCAGTGCTAGACCCATACCGGGACTAAAGAACAATGAGCAGTTCTTC. Its translation is CSARPIPGLKNNEQFF.

The chain is built from TRBV7-3 and TRBJ1-6; unclear D gene. Trimming removed 1 base at V and 7 bases at J, with 14 bases between. The germline V gene encodes CDR1 SGHTA and CDR2 FQGTGA. This CDR3 has 16 residues. CDR3: CASSLIVRPGNSPLHF. CDR3 DNA sequence: TGTGCCAGCAGCTTAATCGTAAGGCCGGGGAATTCACCCCTCCACTTT. The whole variable domain, filled in from reference TRBV7-3 and TRBJ1-6, reads GAGVSQTPSNKVTEKGKYVELRCDPISGHTALYWYRQSLGQGPEFLIYFQGTGAADDSGLPNDRFFAVRPEGSVSTLKIQRTERGDSAVYLCASSLIVRPGNSPLHFGNGTRLTVT.

On this clonotype itself: Since the CDR3 does not end with the conserved phenylalanine or tryptophan, this likely comes from a read error. The rearrangement joins TRBV3-1 to TRBJ2-7; perhaps TRBD2 as D (6 bases). The CDR3 has 13 residues. The V and J ends lost 4 bases and 4 bases respectively, with 11 bases between them. Germline assignment: CDR1 LGHDT and CDR2 YNNKEL (reference sequence). The CDR3 DNA sequence: TGTGCCAGCAGCCGCGGGGTTGGATACGAGCAGTACCTC. Residues: CASSRGVGYEQYL.

This clonotype turned up a few times. This rearrangement joins TRBV7-9 to TRBJ2-3; D possibly corresponds to TRBD2 (6 bases). CDR3 length: 18 amino acids. Germline lookup yields CDR1 SEHNR and CDR2 FQNEAQ (reference sequence). Trimming stripped 2 bases from V and 0 bases from J, with 18 bases between. The CDR3 is CASSLISVYGTSTDTQYF. In DNA form, the CDR3 reads TGTGCCAGCAGCTTAATCTCCGTATACGGGACTAGCACAGATACGCAGTATTTT.

At least ten counts were recorded for this clonotype. A junction end diverges from the germline sequence, so it may reflect a read error. The chain couples TRBV12-3 or TRBV12-4 to TRBJ2-1; D perhaps matches TRBD2 (6 bases). The CDR3 is 15 residues long. CDR3 sequence reads: CASSLTSPPSGLGLF. CDR3 coding DNA: TGTGCCAGCAGTTTAACTAGCCCCCCGTCTGGTCTCGGGTTGTTC.

This clonotype appeared many times. The chain uses TRBV7-2 and TRBJ2-5; 10 bases fit TRBD2. Trimming at V came to 5 bases and at J to 6 bases, leaving 9 bases not matched to a gene. This CDR3 comprises 15 residues. In germline, CDR1 is SGHTA, CDR2 FQGNSA. The CDR3 loop reads CASSPRASGSQTQYF. The DNA for the CDR3 is TGTGCCAGCAGCCCGCGGGCTAGCGGGAGTCAGACCCAGTACTTC. Looking up the rest from reference TRBV7-2 and TRBJ2-5 gives the full variable domain: GAGVSQSPSNKVTEKGKDVELRCDPISGHTALYWYRQSLGQGLEFLIYFQGNSAPDKSGLPSDRFSAERTGGSVSTLTIQRTQQEDSAVYLCASSPRASGSQTQYFGPGTRLLVL.

This clonotype was found many times. The chain joins TRBV28 to TRBJ2-7; no clear D. This CDR3 is built from 11 residues. Germline V lookup: CDR1 MDHEN, CDR2 SYDVKM. The V gene lost 4 bases and the J gene lost 3 bases, with 4 bases spanning the gap. CDR3 bases: TGTGCCAGCAGTTATATCTACGAGCAGTACTTC. It specifies CASSYIYEQYF. The entire variable domain, with the rest obtained from reference TRBV28 and TRBJ2-7, is as follows: DVKVTQSSRYLVKRTGEKVFLECVQDMDHENMFWYRQDPGLGLRLIYFSYDVKMKEKGDIPEGYSVSREKKERFSLILESASTNQTSMYLCASSYIYEQYFGPGTRLTVT.

This clonotype was picked up a small number of times. V usage is TRBV6-5 and J usage is TRBJ2-3; 10 bases map to TRBD2. Germline-derived CDR1 and CDR2 are MNHEY and SVGAGI. The trim removed 1 base at V and 5 bases at J, leaving 9 bases unmatched. The CDR3 consists of 17 residues. CDR3 nucleotide sequence: TGTGCCAGCAGTTACTATGCAGCTAGCGGGAGTGGAGATACGCAGTATTTT. As protein: CASSYYAASGSGDTQYF.

Many counts were recorded for this clonotype. The chain couples TRBV5-8 to TRBJ2-2; the D gene is possibly TRBD2 (6 bases). This CDR3 comprises 16 residues. V shed 3 bases and J shed 6 bases, with 18 bases lying between them. CDR1 is SGHTS and CDR2 is YDEGEE in the germline V gene. CDR3: CASSWGTGWVAGELFF. CDR3 in DNA: TGTGCCAGCAGCTGGGGGACTGGCTGGGTCGCCGGGGAGCTGTTTTTT.

A remark on this clonotype: This likely reflects a read error, since a far larger clone is one base away. V gene TRBV7-2 combines with J gene TRBJ2-6; tentative D call: TRBD1 (6 bases). CDR3 length: 18 amino acids. Germline-derived CDR1 and CDR2 are SGHTA and FQGNSA. The CDR3: CASSLDMNRVSGANVLAF. The DNA for the CDR3 is TGTGCCAGCAGCTTAGATATGAACAGGGTGTCTGGGGCCAACGTCCTGGCTTTC.

A few counts support this clonotype. A read error may explain this, as a much larger clone is one base away. CDR3 DNA sequence: TGTGCCAGCCTGAAGTTTGGCGCTGGGGCCGACGTCCTGACTTTC. Residues: CASLKFGAGADVLTF. The V call is TRBV12-3 or TRBV12-4, the J call TRBJ2-6; D perhaps matches TRBD1 (5 bases). The CDR3 extends over 15 amino acids.

This clonotype was counted only a few times. V is TRBV5-1 and J is TRBJ2-1; 10 bases agree with TRBD2. This CDR3 has 18 amino acids. CDR1 is SGHRS, CDR2 YFSETQ, per germline. V shed 4 bases, J shed 9 bases, and the junction held 19 bases outside the gene matches. This CDR3 is CASSAMSRLAGAGGEQFF. In nucleotides, the CDR3 is TGCGCCAGCAGCGCCATGTCGAGGCTAGCGGGGGCAGGTGGTGAGCAGTTCTTC. The entire variable domain, with the rest obtained from reference TRBV5-1 and TRBJ2-1, is as follows: KAGVTQTPRYLIKTRGQQVTLSCSPISGHRSVSWYQQTPGQGLQFLFEYFSETQRNKGNFPGRFSGRQFSNSRSEMNVSTLELGDSALYLCASSAMSRLAGAGGEQFFGPGTRLTVL.

This clonotype came up a few times. This chain links TRBV4-1 with TRBJ1-2; 7 bases are shared with TRBD1. There are 15 residues in the CDR3. The J segment lost 3 bases and the V segment lost 5 bases, leaving 9 bases of the junction unmatched. CDR1 MGHRA and CDR2 YSYEKL come from the germline V gene. The CDR3 bases are TGCGCCAGCAGCGTAACCCAGGGGGGTTACTATGGCTACACCTTC. Its protein is CASSVTQGGYYGYTF.

This chain joins TRBV27 and TRBJ1-1, with a tentative D call TRBD1 (5 bases). Germline V gene data show CDR1 as MNHEY and CDR2 as SMNVEV (reference sequence). V lost 3 bases to trimming and J lost 3 bases, with 20 bases between them. The CDR3 loop spans 17 amino acids. The CDR3 sequence: CASSFGILGAHDTEAFF. In nucleotides, the CDR3 is TGTGCCAGCAGTTTCGGTATACTAGGGGCTCACGACACTGAAGCTTTCTTT.

The V gene is TRBV19, the J gene TRBJ2-1, with 8 bases lining up with TRBD1. V shed 3 bases, J shed 7 bases, and the junction held 8 bases outside the gene matches. The CDR3 is 15 amino acids. From germline, CDR1 is LNHDA and CDR2 SQIVND (reference sequence). CDR3 residues: CASSIQGARRNEQFF. CDR3 sequence (DNA): TGTGCCAGTAGTATTCAGGGGGCGAGGAGGAATGAGCAGTTCTTC. Together with reference TRBV19 and TRBJ2-1, the CDR3 gives the full variable domain: DGGITQSPKYLFRKEGQNVTLSCEQNLNHDAMYWYRQDPGQGLRLIYYSQIVNDFQKGDIAEGYSVSREKKESFPLTVTSAQKNPTAFYLCASSIQGARRNEQFFGPGTRLTVL.

In its sample, this clonotype was seen a few times. This rearrangement joins TRBV20-1 to TRBJ2-1, with a weak D call TRBD1 (6 bases). Germline V gives CDR1 DFQATT, CDR2 SNEGSKA (reference sequence). V was cut by 4 bases and J by 9 bases, with 16 bases left in between. This CDR3 region has 13 residues. In DNA, the CDR3 is TGCAGTGCTACAGGGGCCCCGGGGCTTGAGCAGTTCTTC. As protein: CSATGAPGLEQFF.

The chain carries TRBV27 and TRBJ1-2, with D possibly matching TRBD1 (6 bases). Germline-derived CDR1 and CDR2 are MNHEY and SMNVEV (reference sequence). This CDR3 contains 14 residues. V was shortened by 2 bases and J by 2 bases, with 9 bases between the two germline ends. The CDR3 nucleotides are TGTGCCAGCAGTTTAAACAGGGCAAACTATGGCTACACCTTC. It is translated as CASSLNRANYGYTF.

This clonotype was seen repeatedly, ten times or more. The genes are TRBV18 and TRBJ2-1, with D maybe TRBD2 (6 bases). V shed 0 bases and J shed 6 bases, with 15 bases lying between them. CDR3 length: 16 residues. CDR1 and CDR2 from the germline V gene are KGHSH and LQKENI. CDR3 protein: CASSPPPHTGVNEQFF. CDR3 in DNA: TGTGCCAGCTCACCACCCCCACACACGGGAGTCAATGAGCAGTTCTTC.

The sample holds many counts of this clonotype. The CDR3 sequence: CSAGGGGSDTQYF. CDR3 coding DNA: TGCAGTGCGGGTGGAGGGGGTTCGGATACGCAGTATTTT. The J gene is TRBJ2-3, the V gene TRBV20-1, with D perhaps assigned TRBD1 or TRBD2 (6 bases each). The V gene lost 6 bases and the J gene lost 6 bases, with 16 bases spanning the gap. CDR1 is DFQATT and CDR2 is SNEGSKA in the germline V gene (reference sequence). This CDR3 comprises 13 residues.

This clonotype was observed a few times. The chain couples TRBV28 to TRBJ2-5, with 14 bases identical to TRBD2. CDR1 is MDHEN and CDR2 is SYDVKM in the germline V gene. The CDR3 is made up of 17 amino acids. Trimming took 3 bases from V and 9 from J; bases not matched to a gene: 12. For the CDR3, the DNA is TGTGCCAGCAGTTTGAAAGGACTAGCGGGAGGCCCCGGATCCCAGTACTTC. This encodes CASSLKGLAGGPGSQYF.

This clonotype has a count of ten or more. V usage is TRBV18 and J usage is TRBJ1-6; D is uncertain. CDR1 KGHSH and CDR2 LQKENI come from the germline V gene. Trimming took off 3 bases at V and 6 bases at J, with 6 bases between the two ends. CDR3 length: 13 amino acids. The CDR3 is CASSPDRNSPLHF. The CDR3, as DNA: TGTGCCAGCTCACCGGATCGTAATTCACCCCTCCACTTT.

This clonotype has only a few counts. V and J are TRBV7-9 and TRBJ2-1; a possible D gene is TRBD2 (6 bases). V lost 3 bases, J lost 3 bases, and 12 bases lay in between. CDR1 and CDR2 from the germline V gene are SEHNR and FQNEAQ (reference sequence). CDR3 size: 15 residues. The CDR3 here is CASSFQAGGYNEQFF. The CDR3 nucleotides are TGTGCCAGCAGCTTTCAAGCGGGCGGCTACAATGAGCAGTTCTTC. Filled out from reference TRBV7-9 and TRBJ2-1, the complete variable domain reads DTGVSQNPRHKITKRGQNVTFRCDPISEHNRLYWYRQTLGQGPEFLTYFQNEAQLEKSRLLSDRFSAERPKGSFSTLEIQRTEQGDSAMYLCASSFQAGGYNEQFFGPGTRLTVL.

This clonotype was picked up many times. The limits of the CDR3 on the DNA are not certain, so only TCRdb's listed CDR3 is given. The chain couples TRBV12-3 or TRBV12-4 to TRBJ2-2; whether TRBD2, the table's D call, matches the DNA was not checked. The CDR3 sequence runs 18 residues, both termini included. The CDR3 here is CASSFGAGLAFNAGELFF.

CDR3 sequence (DNA): TGTGCCAGCAGCCGAGTAACGGGACTAGCGGGAGGTGGGGTTTATTCCTACGAGCAGTACTTC. Residues: CASSRVTGLAGGGVYSYEQYF. The chain is built from TRBV4-2 and TRBJ2-7; 15 bases map to TRBD2. The length of the CDR3 is 21 residues. J lost 1 base, V lost 4 bases, and 17 bases had no gene match. Germline V gives CDR1 LGHNA, CDR2 YNFKEQ.